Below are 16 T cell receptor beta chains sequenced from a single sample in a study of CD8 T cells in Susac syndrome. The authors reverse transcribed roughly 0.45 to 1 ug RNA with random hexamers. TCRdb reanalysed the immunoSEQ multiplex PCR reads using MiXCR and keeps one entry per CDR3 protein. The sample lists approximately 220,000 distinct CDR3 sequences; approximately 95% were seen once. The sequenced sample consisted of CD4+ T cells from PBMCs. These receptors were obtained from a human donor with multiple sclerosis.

The CDR3 sequence: CSVVKSSYEQYF. The CDR3, as DNA: TGCAGCGTTGTTAAGAGCTCCTACGAGCAGTACTTC. The chain combines TRBV29-1 with TRBJ2-7, with D unclear. The CDR3 length is 12 residues. V dropped 4 bases and J dropped 0 bases, with 7 bases sitting between them. CDR1 is SQVTM, CDR2 ANQGSEA, per germline.

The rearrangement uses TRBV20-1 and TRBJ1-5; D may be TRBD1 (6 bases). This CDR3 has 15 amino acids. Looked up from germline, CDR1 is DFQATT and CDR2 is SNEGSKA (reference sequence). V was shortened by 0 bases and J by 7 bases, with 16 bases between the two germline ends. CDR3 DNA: TGCAGTGCTAGAGAGGGCGGGGGCAGAGGGCAGCCCCAGCATTTT. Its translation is CSAREGGGRGQPQHF.

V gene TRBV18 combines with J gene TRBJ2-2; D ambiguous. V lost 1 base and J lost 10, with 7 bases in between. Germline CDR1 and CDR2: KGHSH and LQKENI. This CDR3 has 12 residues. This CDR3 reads CASSPRRLELFF. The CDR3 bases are TGTGCCAGCTCACCACGGCGGCTGGAGCTGTTTTTT.

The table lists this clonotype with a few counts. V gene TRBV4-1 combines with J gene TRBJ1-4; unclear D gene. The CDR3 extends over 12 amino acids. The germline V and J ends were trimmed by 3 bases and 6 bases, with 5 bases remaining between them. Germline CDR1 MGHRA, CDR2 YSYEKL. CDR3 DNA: TGCGCCAGCAGCCAGCCTTATGAAAAACTGTTTTTT. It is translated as CASSQPYEKLFF.

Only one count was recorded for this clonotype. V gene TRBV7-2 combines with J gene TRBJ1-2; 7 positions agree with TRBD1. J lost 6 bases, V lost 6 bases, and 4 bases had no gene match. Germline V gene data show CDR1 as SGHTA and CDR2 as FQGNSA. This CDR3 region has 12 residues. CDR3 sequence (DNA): TGTGCCAGCAGGTCGCAGGGGGATGGCTACACCTTC. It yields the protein CASRSQGDGYTF.

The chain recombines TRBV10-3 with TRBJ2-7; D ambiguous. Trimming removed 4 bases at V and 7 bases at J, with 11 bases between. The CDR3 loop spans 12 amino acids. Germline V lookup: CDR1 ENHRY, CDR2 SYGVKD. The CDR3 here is CAISGPLREQYF. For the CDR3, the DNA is TGTGCCATCAGTGGGCCCTTAAGAGAGCAGTACTTC.

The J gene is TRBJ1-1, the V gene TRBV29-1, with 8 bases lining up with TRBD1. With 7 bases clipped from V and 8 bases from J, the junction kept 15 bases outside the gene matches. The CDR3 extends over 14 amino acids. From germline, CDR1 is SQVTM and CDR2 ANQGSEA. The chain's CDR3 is CSAHRGSGGKEAFF. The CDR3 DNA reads TGCAGCGCTCACAGGGGGTCAGGGGGGAAGGAAGCTTTCTTT.

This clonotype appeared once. CDR3 protein: CASRTGSSNQPQHF. The CDR3, as DNA: TGTGCCAGCAGGACGGGCTCGAGCAATCAGCCCCAGCATTTT. The rearrangement links TRBV6-5 to TRBJ1-5; unclear D gene. The CDR3 has 14 amino acids. From germline, CDR1 is MNHEY and CDR2 SVGAGI. V gave up 6 bases and J gave up 1 base, with 10 bases separating them.

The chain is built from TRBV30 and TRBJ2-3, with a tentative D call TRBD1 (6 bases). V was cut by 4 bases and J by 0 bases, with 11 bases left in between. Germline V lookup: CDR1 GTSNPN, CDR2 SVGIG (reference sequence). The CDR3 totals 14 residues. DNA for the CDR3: TGTGCCTGGACCGCAGGGGTTAGCACAGATACGCAGTATTTT. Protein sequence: CAWTAGVSTDTQYF.

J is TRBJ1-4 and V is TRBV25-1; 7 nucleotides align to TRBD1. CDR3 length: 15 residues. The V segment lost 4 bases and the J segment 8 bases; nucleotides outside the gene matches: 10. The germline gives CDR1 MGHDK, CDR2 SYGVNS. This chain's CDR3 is CASSAKDRAAEKLFF. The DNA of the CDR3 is TGTGCCAGCAGTGCAAAAGACAGGGCAGCGGAAAAACTGTTTTTT.

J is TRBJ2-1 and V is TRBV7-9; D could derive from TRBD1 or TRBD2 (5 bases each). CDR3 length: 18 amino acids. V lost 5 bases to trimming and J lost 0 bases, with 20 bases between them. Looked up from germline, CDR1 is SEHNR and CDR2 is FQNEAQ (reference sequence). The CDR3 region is CASSPQRGEGVSYNEQFF. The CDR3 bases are TGTGCCAGCAGCCCCCAGAGGGGTGAGGGAGTCTCCTACAATGAGCAGTTCTTC.

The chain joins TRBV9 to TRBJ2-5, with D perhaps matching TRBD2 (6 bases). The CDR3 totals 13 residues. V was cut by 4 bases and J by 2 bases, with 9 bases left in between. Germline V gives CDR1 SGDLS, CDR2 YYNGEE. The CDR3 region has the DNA TGTGCCAGCAGCCGCCGGGAGCAAGAGACCCAGTACTTC. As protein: CASSRREQETQYF. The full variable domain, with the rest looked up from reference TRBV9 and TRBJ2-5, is DSGVTQTPKHLITATGQRVTLRCSPRSGDLSVYWYQQSLDQGLQFLIQYYNGEERAKGNILERFSAQQFPDLHSELNLSSLELGDSALYFCASSRREQETQYFGPGTRLLVL.

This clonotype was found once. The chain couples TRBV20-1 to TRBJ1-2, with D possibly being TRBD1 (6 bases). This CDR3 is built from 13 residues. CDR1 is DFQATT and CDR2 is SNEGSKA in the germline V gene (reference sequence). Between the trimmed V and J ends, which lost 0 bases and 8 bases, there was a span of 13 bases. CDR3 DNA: TGCAGTGCTAGAGAACAGGGTCGGGCGGGCTACACCTTC. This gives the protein CSAREQGRAGYTF.

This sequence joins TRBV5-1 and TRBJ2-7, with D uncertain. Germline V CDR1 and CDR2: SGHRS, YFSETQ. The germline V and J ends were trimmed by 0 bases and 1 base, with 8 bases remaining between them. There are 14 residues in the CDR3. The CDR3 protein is CASSLDVGSYEQYV. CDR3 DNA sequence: TGCGCCAGCAGCTTGGACGTGGGGTCCTACGAGCAGTACGTC.

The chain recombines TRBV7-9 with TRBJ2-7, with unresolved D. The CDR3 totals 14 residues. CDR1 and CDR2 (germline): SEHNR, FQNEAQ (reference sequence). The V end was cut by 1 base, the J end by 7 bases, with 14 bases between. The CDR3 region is CASSLEFSLGEQYF. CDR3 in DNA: TGTGCCAGCAGCTTAGAGTTCTCCCTGGGGGAGCAGTACTTC.

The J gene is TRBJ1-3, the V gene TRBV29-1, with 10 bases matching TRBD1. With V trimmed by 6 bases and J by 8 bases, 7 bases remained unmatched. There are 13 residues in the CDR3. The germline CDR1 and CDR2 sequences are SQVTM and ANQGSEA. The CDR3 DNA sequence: TGCAGCGTCCAGACAGGGGGCTCTTACACCATATATTTT. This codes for CSVQTGGSYTIYF.